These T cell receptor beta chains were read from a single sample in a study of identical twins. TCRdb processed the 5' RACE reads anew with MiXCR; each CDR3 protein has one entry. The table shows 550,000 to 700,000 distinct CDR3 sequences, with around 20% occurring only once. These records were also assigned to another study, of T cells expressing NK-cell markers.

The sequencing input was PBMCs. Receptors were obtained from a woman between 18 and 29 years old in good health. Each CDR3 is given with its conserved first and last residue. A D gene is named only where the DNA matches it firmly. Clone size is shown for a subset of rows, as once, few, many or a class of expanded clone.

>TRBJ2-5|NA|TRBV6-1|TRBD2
TGTGCCAGCAGGTCCGGGGAGGGCCGGTACCAAGAGACCCAGTACTTC
CASRSGEGRYQETQYF
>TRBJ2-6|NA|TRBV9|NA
TGTGCCAGCAGCCCTCAGCCTTCGATCATTCGGGAGTTCTCTGGGGCCAACGTCCTGACTTTC
CASSPQPSIIREFSGANVLTF
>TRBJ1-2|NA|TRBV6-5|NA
TGTGCCAGCAGTTACTCGAGGGCAGCCGCCGGCCCTTATGGCTACACCTTC
CASSYSRAAAGPYGYTF
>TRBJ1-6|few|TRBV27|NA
TGTGCCAGCACCGGGCGGGGGCTATTCAACTCACCCCTCCACTTT
CASTGRGLFNSPLHF
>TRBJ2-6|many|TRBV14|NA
TGTGCCAGCCTTCGCTCTGGGGCCAACGTCCTGACTTTC
CASLRSGANVLTF
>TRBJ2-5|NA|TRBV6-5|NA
TGTGCCAGCAGTTACGGCGGGGTCAAGGGAGAGACCCAGTACTTC
CASSYGGVKGETQYF
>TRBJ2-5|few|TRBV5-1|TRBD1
TGCGCCAGCAAGTGGGACAGGGGTCGTGAGGAGACCCAGTACTTC
CASKWDRGREETQYF
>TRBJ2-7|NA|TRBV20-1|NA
TGCAGTGCTACTATCGGCTACGAGCAGTACTTC
CSATIGYEQYF
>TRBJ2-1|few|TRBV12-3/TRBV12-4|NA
TGTGCCAGCAGTTTAGGGTGGACTGAATCCTACAATGAGCAGTTCTTC
CASSLGWTESYNEQFF
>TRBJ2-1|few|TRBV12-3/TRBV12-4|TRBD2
TGTGCCAGCAGGCATCCGGGACTAGCGGGGGGGAGCTCCTACAATGAGCAGTTCTTC
CASRHPGLAGGSSYNEQFF
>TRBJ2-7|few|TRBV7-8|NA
TGTGCCAGCAGCTTATTGCCGAGGGGACCAGAGCCCTACGAGCAGTACTTC
CASSLLPRGPEPYEQYF
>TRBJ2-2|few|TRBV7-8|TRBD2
TGTGCCAGCTCGACTAGCCGCTCCACCGGGGAGCTGTTTTTT
CASSTSRSTGELFF
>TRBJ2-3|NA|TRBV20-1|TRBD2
TGCAGTCCTCGACTAGCGGGGAGCACAGATACGCAGTATTTT
CSPRLAGSTDTQYF
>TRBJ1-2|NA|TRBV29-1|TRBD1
TGCAGCGACGAAGGGTCAGGGGGATATGGCTACACCTTC
CSDEGSGGYGYTF
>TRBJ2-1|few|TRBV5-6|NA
TGTGCCAGCAGCTTGGGACGACGGGGGCCGGGAAATGAGCAGTTCTTC
CASSLGRRGPGNEQFF
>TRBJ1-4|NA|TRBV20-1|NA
TGCAGTGCTTGGGATGAAAAACTGTTTTTT
CSAWDEKLFF
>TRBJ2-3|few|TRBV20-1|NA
TGCAGTGCTAGAGATCGGGTCAGGGAGCCAAGGAGTGGTGATACGCAGTATTTT
CSARDRVREPRSGDTQYF
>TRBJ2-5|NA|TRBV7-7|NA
TGTGCTAGCAGCTTAGGGGAACAGTCCGAAGAGACCCAGTACTTC
CASSLGEQSEETQYF
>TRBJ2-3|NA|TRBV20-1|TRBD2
TGCAGTGCTTCTATTAGCGGGACAAGGGGCACAGATACGCAGTATTTT
CSASISGTRGTDTQYF
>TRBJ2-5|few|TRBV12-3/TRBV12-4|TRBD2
TGTGCCAGCACTCGACTAGCGGCTTACCAAGAGACCCAGTACTTC
CASTRLAAYQETQYF
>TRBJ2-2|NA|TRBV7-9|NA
TGTGCCAGCAGCCAAACTGGACGGACCGGGGAGCTGTTTTTT
CASSQTGRTGELFF
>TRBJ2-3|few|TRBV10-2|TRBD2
TGCGCCAGGGAGCGGGGGGAGAGCACAGATACGCAGTATTTT
CARERGESTDTQYF
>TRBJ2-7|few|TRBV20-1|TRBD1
TGCAGTGCTAGCGGGACAGGGGTTTCCTACGAGCAGTACTTC
CSASGTGVSYEQYF